Listed here are 16 T cell receptor beta chains from one sample, sequenced in a study of T-cell memory formation after mild COVID-19. MiXCR, run by TCRdb on the 5' RACE reads, gives a single entry per CDR3 protein. The repertoire includes roughly 86,000 distinct CDR3 sequences, about 15% of them detected once, and around two fifths sits in the top ten. Source material: PBMCs or a T cell subset sorted from them (not recorded which). Receptor source: a man between 18 and 29 years old who had mild COVID-19 (a few samples of this study predate the infection). Cell type and time point are not known.

This chain connects TRBV7-9 to TRBJ2-3; a weak D match, TRBD2 (6 bases). Trimming removed 4 bases at V and 6 bases at J, with 17 bases between. Germline V lookup: CDR1 SEHNR, CDR2 FQNEAQ (reference sequence). The CDR3 runs 15 residues. CDR3 in amino acids: CASSSGRGFGDTQYF. The CDR3 nucleotides are TGTGCCAGCAGCTCCGGCCGGGGGTTTGGGGATACGCAGTATTTT.

This clonotype was found a few times. The chain joins TRBV4-3 to TRBJ2-1; 10 bases are a match to TRBD1. The CDR3 extends over 15 amino acids. From germline, CDR1 is LGHNA and CDR2 YSLEER. After removal of 2 bases from V and 8 bases from J, the junction contained 6 bases not matched to a gene. The CDR3 DNA follows: TGCGCCAGCAGCCAACACTCCGGGACAGGGGATGAGCAGTTCTTC. Translation gives CASSQHSGTGDEQFF.

By sample share, this clonotype is large. J is TRBJ2-6 and V is TRBV6-4, with 8 bases that match TRBD1. Trimming cost V 0 bases and J 2 bases; bases outside gene matches: 0. Germline V gene sequence: CDR1 MRHNA, CDR2 SNTAGT. This CDR3 region has 16 residues. In DNA form, the CDR3 reads TGTGCCAGCAGTGACTCGACAGGGGCTGGGGCCAACGTCCTGACTTTC. This encodes CASSDSTGAGANVLTF.

This chain links TRBV20-1 with TRBJ2-1; the D gene could be TRBD1 or TRBD2 (5 bases each). This CDR3 has 16 amino acids. The V and J ends lost 1 base and 7 bases respectively, with 20 bases between them. The germline V gene has CDR1 DFQATT and CDR2 SNEGSKA (reference sequence). The CDR3 DNA reads as TGCAGTGCTAGAGCTCTGACCGGGACCATGGTGAATGAGCAGTTCTTC. This encodes CSARALTGTMVNEQFF.

V is TRBV6-6 and J is TRBJ2-1; D possibly corresponds to TRBD1 (6 bases). The CDR3 has 16 amino acids. Trimming shortened V by 0 bases and J by 3 bases, and 12 bases separated the two germline ends. Germline CDR1 reads MNHNY; CDR2 reads SVGAGI (reference sequence). The CDR3 is CASSYSLWTDYNEQFF. CDR3 DNA sequence: TGTGCCAGCAGTTACTCGTTGTGGACAGACTACAATGAGCAGTTCTTC.

This clonotype was seen only a few times. The chain is built from TRBV6-6 and TRBJ2-1; tentatively, D is TRBD1 (6 bases). Looked up from germline, CDR1 is MNHNY and CDR2 is SVGAGI (reference sequence). The CDR3 covers 16 residues. V was pared by 6 bases and J by 8 bases, with 23 bases between. CDR3: CASSQPGTTHMDEQFF. The CDR3 nucleotides are TGTGCCAGCAGCCAGCCCGGGACAACCCATATGGATGAGCAGTTCTTC.

This clonotype was seen a few times. The chain carries TRBV6-6 and TRBJ1-3; D unclear. Germline assignment: CDR1 MNHNY and CDR2 SVGAGI (reference sequence). The CDR3 contains 14 residues. The V and J ends lost 5 bases and 3 bases respectively, with 11 bases between them. The CDR3 DNA follows: TGTGCCAGCAGTCCGACTGGGCATGGAAACACCATATATTTT. Its protein product is CASSPTGHGNTIYF.

V and J are TRBV27 and TRBJ1-1; TRBD1 aligns across 7 bases. V shed 6 bases, J shed 4 bases, and the junction held 5 bases outside the gene matches. The CDR3 totals 13 residues. Germline-derived CDR1 and CDR2 are MNHEY and SMNVEV (reference sequence). The CDR3: CASRPAGGTEAFF. CDR3 bases: TGTGCCAGCAGGCCGGCAGGGGGCACTGAAGCTTTCTTT.

This clonotype was detected ten times or more. The DNA for the CDR3 is TGTGCCACCGGACAGGGGGAAAGCTACAATGAGCAGTTCTTC. Amino acids: CATGQGESYNEQFF. The chain joins TRBV15 to TRBJ2-1; 10 nucleotides agree with TRBD1. The CDR3 is 14 amino acids. V trimming: 8 bases; J trimming: 3 bases; junction bases outside the gene matches: 4. Germline loops: CDR1 LNHNV, CDR2 YYDKDF (reference sequence). The whole variable domain, remainder taken from reference TRBV15 and TRBJ2-1, is DAMVIQNPRYQVTQFGKPVTLSCSQTLNHNVMYWYQQKSSQAPKLLFHYYDKDFNNEADTPDNFQSRRPNTSFCFLDIRSPGLGDTAMYLCATGQGESYNEQFFGPGTRLTVL.

This clonotype was counted a few times. The V gene is TRBV7-9, the J gene TRBJ1-2; no clear D. CDR1 is SEHNR and CDR2 is FQNEAQ in the germline V gene (reference sequence). Trimming left V 5 bases short and J 8 bases short, with 15 bases between. The CDR3 length is 13 residues. The chain's CDR3 is CASSREREHGYTF. The DNA for the CDR3 is TGTGCCAGCAGCCGAGAAAGGGAACACGGCTACACCTTC.

The V call is TRBV4-3, the J call TRBJ1-2, with 10 positions matching TRBD1. CDR3 length: 15 residues. The V and J ends lost 4 bases and 6 bases, in that order; junction bases with no gene match: 8. Germline V CDR1 and CDR2: LGHNA, YSLEER. The chain's CDR3 is CASSRPGQGKDGYTF. CDR3 sequence (DNA): TGCGCCAGCAGCCGACCGGGACAGGGGAAAGATGGCTACACCTTC.

This clonotype was found many times. The chain recombines TRBV5-1 with TRBJ2-5; D remains ambiguous. This CDR3 is 17 amino acids long. V dropped 2 bases and J dropped 4 bases, with 21 bases sitting between them. From germline, CDR1 is SGHRS and CDR2 YFSETQ. CDR3 residues: CASSFASNNVERETQYF. CDR3 DNA: TGCGCCAGCAGCTTCGCATCCAATAACGTGGAGCGAGAGACCCAGTACTTC. The entire variable domain, with the rest obtained from reference TRBV5-1 and TRBJ2-5, is as follows: KAGVTQTPRYLIKTRGQQVTLSCSPISGHRSVSWYQQTPGQGLQFLFEYFSETQRNKGNFPGRFSGRQFSNSRSEMNVSTLELGDSALYLCASSFASNNVERETQYFGPGTRLLVL.

The chain combines TRBV4-1 with TRBJ2-7, with 8 bases that match TRBD1. CDR3 length equals 14 residues. The V and J ends lost 4 bases and 0 bases, in that order; junction bases with no gene match: 2. The germline CDR1 and CDR2 sequences are MGHRA and YSYEKL. The DNA for the CDR3 is TGCGCCAGCAGCCGAGGACAGGGCTCCTACGAGCAGTACTTC. Amino acid sequence: CASSRGQGSYEQYF.

This rearrangement joins TRBV7-9 to TRBJ2-7, with D perhaps TRBD1 (7 bases). Germline CDR1 SEHNR, CDR2 FQNEAQ (reference sequence). This CDR3 region has 17 residues. With 7 bases removed from V and 5 bases from J, the gap between germline ends came to 27 bases. CDR3 region: CASTHLAGGGQMDEQYV. In nucleotides, the CDR3 is TGTGCCAGCACCCACCTGGCAGGAGGGGGCCAAATGGACGAGCAGTACGTC.

This clonotype was counted a few times. CDR3 nucleotides: TGCAGCGTGCACAGGATGGGCACTGAAGCTTTCTTT. Translated: CSVHRMGTEAFF. The chain carries TRBV29-1 and TRBJ1-1, with a weak D call TRBD1 (5 bases). Germline values: CDR1 SQVTM, CDR2 ANQGSEA. The CDR3 totals 12 residues. Trimming took off 6 bases at V and 4 bases at J, with 12 bases between the two ends.

This clonotype occurred a few times. V and J are TRBV20-1 and TRBJ1-5; D remains ambiguous. The germline V gene has CDR1 DFQATT and CDR2 SNEGSKA (reference sequence). Trimming left V 0 bases short and J 9 bases short, with 12 bases between. This CDR3 is built from 13 residues. The CDR3 DNA follows: TGCAGTGCTAGAGAAACAGCGGCTCGGCCCCAGCATTTT. Protein sequence: CSARETAARPQHF.